Shown below are 10 T cell receptor beta chains from a single sample sequenced in a study of blood T cell repertoires in COVID-19. TCRdb keeps only in-frame clones here, not all; method: immunoSEQ multiplex PCR. The sample holds under 450,000 clones, approximately 77% seen once. Sequenced: peripheral blood. Source of these receptors: a human donor with acute or convalescent COVID-19. The donor label of this sample is uncertain.

V gene TRBV6-6 combines with J gene TRBJ1-1; D is perhaps TRBD1 (6 bases). The CDR3 is made up of 16 amino acids. V lost 6 bases and J 0 bases, leaving 17 bases between the germline ends. Germline lookup yields CDR1 MNHNY and CDR2 SVGAGI (reference sequence). This chain's CDR3 is CASSRGQTVMNTEAFF. In DNA form, the CDR3 reads TGTGCCAGCAGCCGTGGACAGACAGTTATGAACACTGAAGCTTTCTTT.

V and J are TRBV27 and TRBJ2-5; possible D gene TRBD2, 5 bases. Germline V lookup: CDR1 MNHEY, CDR2 SMNVEV (reference sequence). Trimming removed 3 bases at V and 5 bases at J, with 13 bases between. CDR3 size: 14 residues. CDR3 loop: CASSLPGNRETQYF. CDR3 DNA: TGTGCCAGCAGTTTGCCGGGAAATCGTGAGACCCAGTACTTC.

The V gene is TRBV7-6, the J gene TRBJ2-5; TRBD2 might be the D (6 bases). V lost 1 base, J lost 0 bases, and 12 bases lay in between. The CDR3 loop spans 16 amino acids. Germline V gives CDR1 SGHVS, CDR2 FNYEAQ. CDR3 coding DNA: TGTGCCAGCAGCTTAGTAGGTAGCGGAGACCAAGAGACCCAGTACTTC. Translation: CASSLVGSGDQETQYF.

Turning to this clone: The sample has other DNA sequences that encode this CDR3 too. This chain connects TRBV12-3 or TRBV12-4 to TRBJ1-2; D may be TRBD1 (6 bases). With 1 base removed from V and 8 bases from J, the gap between germline ends came to 11 bases. This CDR3 is 13 amino acids long. The CDR3 nucleotides read TGTGCCAGCAGTTTAGACAGGGTCTACGGCTACACCTTC. This translates into CASSLDRVYGYTF.

V usage is TRBV5-1 and J usage is TRBJ2-3; possibly TRBD1 for D (6 bases). Trimming cost V 5 bases and J 2 bases, with 15 bases left between them. The CDR3 totals 15 residues. Looked up from germline, CDR1 is SGHRS and CDR2 is YFSETQ. The CDR3 sequence: CASRTLGAPTDTQYF. CDR3 coding DNA: TGCGCCAGCAGGACGCTGGGGGCCCCCACAGATACGCAGTATTTT.

The rearrangement links TRBV18 to TRBJ1-1; D perhaps matches TRBD1 (5 bases). Trimming removed 7 bases from V and 10 bases from J, with 19 bases in between. Germline CDR1 reads KGHSH; CDR2 reads LQKENI. The CDR3 consists of 13 residues. In DNA form, the CDR3 reads TGTGCCAGCTACCCCCAGGGTGACGGCGGAGCTTTCTTT. Protein product: CASYPQGDGGAFF. The whole variable domain, remainder taken from reference TRBV18 and TRBJ1-1, is NAGVMQNPRHLVRRRGQEARLRCSPMKGHSHVYWYRQLPEEGLKFMVYLQKENIIDESGMPKERFSAEFPKEGPSILRIQQVVRGDSAAYFCASYPQGDGGAFFGQGTRLTVV.

This clone was seen a few times. This rearrangement joins TRBV4-1 to TRBJ1-2; maybe TRBD1 (5 bases). V was pared by 2 bases and J by 7 bases, with 14 bases between. CDR3 size: 14 residues. Germline values: CDR1 MGHRA, CDR2 YSYEKL. The CDR3 loop is CASSQSSGLSGYTF. The CDR3 nucleotides read TGCGCCAGCAGCCAATCCTCGGGACTGAGTGGCTACACCTTC.

This chain connects TRBV5-1 to TRBJ2-3, with 11 positions matching TRBD2. The germline V gene encodes CDR1 SGHRS and CDR2 YFSETQ. The J segment lost 5 bases and the V segment lost 2 bases, leaving 7 bases of the junction unmatched. This CDR3 region has 16 residues. The CDR3 nucleotides read TGCGCCAGCAGCTTCCCTAGCGGGGGGCAAAGAGATACGCAGTATTTT. It translates to CASSFPSGGQRDTQYF.

The gene calls are TRBV5-1 and TRBJ1-1, with a weak D call TRBD1 (6 bases). This CDR3 contains 17 residues. Between the trimmed V and J ends, which lost 4 bases and 5 bases, there was a span of 24 bases. Germline V gene sequence: CDR1 SGHRS, CDR2 YFSETQ. In DNA form, the CDR3 reads TGCGCCAGCAGCCCAATTGTGTCGGGGGGCAAATGGACTGAAGCTTTCTTT. Translated: CASSPIVSGGKWTEAFF.

This clone was counted a single time. The rearrangement uses TRBV7-9 and TRBJ1-5; D possibly corresponds to TRBD1 (5 bases). Germline V gene sequence: CDR1 SEHNR, CDR2 FQNEAQ (reference sequence). Trimming shortened V by 9 bases and J by 5 bases, and 29 bases separated the two germline ends. The CDR3 consists of 18 residues. In DNA form, the CDR3 reads TGTGCCAGAGCGGGCGGGGGAGTGCGAGGGGAGTGCTATCAGCCCCAGCATTTT. Its protein is CARAGGGVRGECYQPQHF.